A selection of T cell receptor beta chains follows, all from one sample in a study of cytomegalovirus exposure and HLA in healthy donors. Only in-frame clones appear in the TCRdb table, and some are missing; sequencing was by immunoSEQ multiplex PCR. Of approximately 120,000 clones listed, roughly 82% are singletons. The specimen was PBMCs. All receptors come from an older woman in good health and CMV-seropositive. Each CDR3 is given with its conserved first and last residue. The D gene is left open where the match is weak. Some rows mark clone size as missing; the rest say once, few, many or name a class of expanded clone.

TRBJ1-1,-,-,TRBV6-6,CASSYSRGTEAFF,TGTGCCAGCAGTTACTCGCGGGGCACTGAAGCTTTCTTT
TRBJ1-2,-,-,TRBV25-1,CASSPPGAWVWGYTF,TGTGCCAGCAGTCCCCCTGGGGCATGGGTATGGGGCTACACCTTC
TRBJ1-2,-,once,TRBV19,CASSWGLTQAPNYGYTF,TGTGCCAGTAGCTGGGGGCTAACTCAAGCCCCTAACTATGGCTACACCTTC
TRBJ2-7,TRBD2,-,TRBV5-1,CASSGGLAGGTYEQYF,TGCGCCAGCAGCGGGGGGCTAGCGGGGGGGACCTACGAGCAGTACTTC
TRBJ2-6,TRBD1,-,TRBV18,CASSLSPTGGSSGANVLTF,TGTGCCAGCTCACTTTCTCCGACAGGGGGTAGCTCTGGGGCCAACGTCCTGACTTTC
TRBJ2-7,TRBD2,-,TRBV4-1,CASSQGLAGGMVTYEQYF,TGCGCCAGCAGCCAAGGACTAGCGGGAGGGATGGTCACCTACGAGCAGTACTTC
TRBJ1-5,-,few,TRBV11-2,CASSLDRSGRGNQPQHF,TGTGCCAGCAGCTTAGATCGGTCCGGCAGGGGCAATCAGCCCCAGCATTTT
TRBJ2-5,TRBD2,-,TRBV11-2,CASSPKPGTRGETQYF,TGTGCCAGCAGCCCTAAACCGGGGACTAGAGGAGAGACCCAGTACTTC
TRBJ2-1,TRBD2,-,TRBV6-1,CATVTSGVSYNEQFF,TGTGCCACCGTGACTAGCGGAGTCTCCTACAATGAGCAGTTCTTC
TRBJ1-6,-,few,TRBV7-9,CASSRIQNSPLHF,TGTGCCAGCAGCCGTATACAGAATTCACCCCTCCACTTT
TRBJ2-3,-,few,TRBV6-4,CASSRQFSTDTQYF,TGTGCCAGCAGTCGACAGTTCAGCACAGATACGCAGTATTTT
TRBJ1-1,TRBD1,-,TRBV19,CASSIEYRGTAFF,TGTGCCAGTAGTATAGAATACAGGGGGACGGCTTTCTTT
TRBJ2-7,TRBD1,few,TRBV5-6,CASSVPGQGLDEQYF,TGTGCCAGCAGCGTCCCGGGACAGGGGTTGGACGAGCAGTACTTC
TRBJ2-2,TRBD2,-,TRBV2,CASRNSGANTGELFF,TGTGCCAGCAGGAATAGCGGGGCGAACACCGGGGAGCTGTTTTTT
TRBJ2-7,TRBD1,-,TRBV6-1,CASSERDRDEQYF,TGTGCCAGCAGTGAAAGGGACAGGGACGAGCAGTACTTC
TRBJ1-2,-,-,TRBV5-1,CASSLDTGYGYTF,TGCGCCAGCAGCTTGGATACGGGCTATGGCTACACCTTC
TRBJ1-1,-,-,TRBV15,CATSSTGSNTEAFF,TGTGCCACCAGCAGTACAGGATCCAACACTGAAGCTTTCTTT
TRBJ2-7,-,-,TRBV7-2,CASSLTIATYEQYF,TGTGCCAGCAGCTTAACTATCGCCACCTACGAGCAGTACTTC
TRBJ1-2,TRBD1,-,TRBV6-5,CAIGPRGPSNYGYTF,TGTGCCATCGGCCCCAGGGGGCCTTCTAACTATGGCTACACCTTC
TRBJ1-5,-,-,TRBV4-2,CASSQDLNRASNQPQHF,TGTGCCAGCAGCCAAGATCTTAACAGAGCTAGCAATCAGCCCCAGCATTTT
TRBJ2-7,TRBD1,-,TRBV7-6,CASSSGQGNNLFYEQYF,TGTGCCAGCAGCTCGGGACAGGGTAATAACTTGTTCTACGAGCAGTACTTC
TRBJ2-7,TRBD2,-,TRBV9,CASSVGPSGDEQYF,TGTGCCAGCAGCGTAGGGCCAAGCGGGGACGAGCAGTACTTC
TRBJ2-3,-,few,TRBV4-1,CASSQEDRSTDTQYF,TGCGCCAGCAGCCAAGAGGACAGATCCACAGATACGCAGTATTTT
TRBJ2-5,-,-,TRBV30,CALRGGQETQYF,TGTGCATTGAGAGGGGGTCAAGAGACCCAGTACTTC